The 14 T cell receptor beta chains in this list originate from one sample, sequenced in a study of T cell repertoires in cytomegalovirus infection. Antigen specificity for these receptors is unknown. TCRdb re-analysed the reads in MiXCR, keeping a single row per CDR3 protein. The sample lists roughly 90,000 distinct CDR3 sequences; 20% to 30% were seen once. Sequenced material: CD8+ T cells from cultured PBMCs, taken from culture after CMV antigen stimulation. All receptors come from a human donor in good health (CMV status not recorded). Some clones in this sample may be carry-over from other donors' samples.

The V gene is TRBV5-1, the J gene TRBJ1-6; 10 bases match TRBD1. CDR1 is SGHRS, CDR2 YFSETQ, per germline. Trimming cost V 3 bases and J 2 bases; bases outside gene matches: 8. This CDR3 is 18 amino acids long. Written as DNA, the CDR3 is TGCGCCAGCAGCTGGAATGGGACAGGGGTTCCCTATAATTCACCCCTCCACTTT. Translation: CASSWNGTGVPYNSPLHF.

In its sample, this clonotype was seen once. V usage is TRBV12-3 or TRBV12-4 and J usage is TRBJ1-2, with 12 bases lining up with TRBD1. This CDR3 comprises 16 residues. After removal of 11 bases from V and 8 bases from J, the junction contained 18 bases not matched to a gene. The CDR3, as DNA: TGTGCCGTTTCACCGGGACAGGGGGCTCTTAGTGGGGGCTACACCTTC. Translating gives CAVSPGQGALSGGYTF.

This clonotype was seen repeatedly, ten times or more. The rearrangement links TRBV2 to TRBJ2-3; D uncertain. The length of the CDR3 is 11 residues. CDR1 is SNHLY, CDR2 FYNNEI, per germline. V lost 1 base and J lost 8, with 4 bases in between. The DNA for the CDR3 is TGTGCCAGCAGTGAAGTCGGTACGCAGTATTTT. Amino acid sequence: CASSEVGTQYF.

This clonotype occurred a few times. The gene calls are TRBV4-1 and TRBJ2-3; D is ambiguous. Germline-derived CDR1 and CDR2 are MGHRA and YSYEKL. Trimming left V 1 base short and J 0 bases short, with 8 bases between. The CDR3 runs to 15 residues. CDR3 nucleotides: TGCGCCAGCAGCCAAGTGGAGAGTAGCACAGATACGCAGTATTTT. This translates into CASSQVESSTDTQYF.

This clonotype was seen a few times. This chain connects TRBV2 to TRBJ2-7; TRBD2 matches at 8 bases. The CDR3 totals 14 residues. The J segment lost 6 bases and the V segment lost 6 bases, leaving 10 bases of the junction unmatched. Germline V lookup: CDR1 SNHLY, CDR2 FYNNEI. The CDR3 is CASSGGAGESEQYF. CDR3 nucleotide sequence: TGTGCCAGCAGCGGAGGAGCGGGAGAGAGCGAGCAGTACTTC.

This clonotype was observed a few times. The rearrangement joins TRBV2 to TRBJ2-7; 9 bases agree with TRBD1. Trimming at V came to 8 bases and at J to 3 bases, leaving 5 bases not matched to a gene. Germline V gives CDR1 SNHLY, CDR2 FYNNEI. CDR3 size: 13 residues. CDR3 amino acids: CASRTGVGYEQYF. CDR3 nucleotides: TGTGCCAGCCGGACAGGGGTTGGCTACGAGCAGTACTTC.

This clonotype turned up a few times. The chain uses TRBV20-1 and TRBJ2-1; 10 nucleotides agree with TRBD2. The germline V gene encodes CDR1 DFQATT and CDR2 SNEGSKA (reference sequence). CDR3 size: 15 residues. V gave up 0 bases and J gave up 8 bases; unmatched junction bases: 7. The CDR3 here is CSAREASGSFYEQFF. The CDR3 bases are TGCAGTGCTAGAGAGGCTAGCGGGAGTTTCTATGAGCAGTTCTTC.

The V gene is TRBV13, the J gene TRBJ2-5; D might be TRBD1 (5 bases). Germline V CDR1 and CDR2: PRHDT, FYEKMQ (reference sequence). V was trimmed by 5 bases and J by 5 bases, leaving 12 bases between them. This CDR3 spans 13 amino acids. CDR3 nucleotide sequence: TGTGCCAGCAGCACCACAGGCATGGAGACCCAGTACTTC. Translating gives CASSTTGMETQYF.

This clonotype has a handful of counts. The J gene is TRBJ2-5, the V gene TRBV6-2 or TRBV6-3; D may be TRBD1 or TRBD2 (5 bases each). The germline CDR1 and CDR2 sequences are MNHEY and SVGEGT. The V and J ends lost 4 bases and 3 bases respectively, with 24 bases between them. This CDR3 contains 18 residues. CDR3 protein: CASSSPRGVGPWKETQYF. CDR3 coding DNA: TGTGCCAGCAGTTCCCCGAGGGGAGTAGGGCCGTGGAAAGAGACCCAGTACTTC.

The rearrangement joins TRBV7-3 to TRBJ2-1; D is unresolved. CDR1 and CDR2 (germline): SGHTA, FQGTGA. CDR3 length equals 13 residues. The ends were cut back, 2 bases at V and 6 bases at J, with 8 bases in the middle. CDR3: CASSLDDTNEQFF. The DNA for the CDR3 is TGTGCCAGCAGCTTAGACGATACCAATGAGCAGTTCTTC.

A few counts support this clonotype. The chain employs TRBV13 and TRBJ1-3; no clear D gene. This CDR3 contains 15 residues. V was clipped by 0 bases and J by 4 bases, with 10 bases between them. Germline loops: CDR1 PRHDT, CDR2 FYEKMQ (reference sequence). The CDR3 is CASSLGRTIGNTIYF. The CDR3 DNA sequence: TGTGCCAGCAGCTTAGGCCGCACGATCGGAAACACCATATATTTT.

The V call is TRBV27, the J call TRBJ1-2; no definite D call. The CDR3 is made up of 11 amino acids. Trimming shortened V by 10 bases and J by 0 bases, and 6 bases separated the two germline ends. Germline-derived CDR1 and CDR2 are MNHEY and SMNVEV (reference sequence). The CDR3 sequence is CATLANYGYTF. CDR3 DNA: TGTGCCACCCTAGCTAACTATGGCTACACCTTC.

The gene calls are TRBV27 and TRBJ2-5, with D possibly matching TRBD2 (6 bases). Trimming took off 5 bases at V and 0 bases at J, with 13 bases between the two ends. Germline lookup yields CDR1 MNHEY and CDR2 SMNVEV (reference sequence). The CDR3 is made up of 15 amino acids. This chain's CDR3 is CASSPLGGYQETQYF. CDR3 DNA: TGTGCCAGCAGTCCGCTCGGGGGATACCAAGAGACCCAGTACTTC.

The J gene is TRBJ1-3, the V gene TRBV7-9; 7 nucleotides line up with TRBD1. This CDR3 is 18 amino acids long. Losses at the gene ends were 1 base for V and 0 bases for J; bases not matched to a gene: 9. Germline V gives CDR1 SEHNR, CDR2 FQNEAQ (reference sequence). Here the CDR3 reads CASSLEGPGQSSGNTIYF. In nucleotides, the CDR3 is TGTGCCAGCAGCTTAGAAGGCCCGGGACAGAGCTCTGGAAACACCATATATTTT.